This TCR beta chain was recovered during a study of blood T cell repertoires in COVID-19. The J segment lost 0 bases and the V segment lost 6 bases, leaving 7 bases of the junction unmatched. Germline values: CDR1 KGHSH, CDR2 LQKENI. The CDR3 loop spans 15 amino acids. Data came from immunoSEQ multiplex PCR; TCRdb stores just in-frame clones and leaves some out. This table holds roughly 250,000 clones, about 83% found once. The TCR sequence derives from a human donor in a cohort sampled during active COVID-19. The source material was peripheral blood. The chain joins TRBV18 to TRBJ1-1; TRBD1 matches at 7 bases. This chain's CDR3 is CASSGGQSLNTEAFF. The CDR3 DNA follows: TGTGCCAGCTCGGGGGGACAGAGCCTGAACACTGAAGCTTTCTTT.